This entry lists 31 T cell receptor beta chains sequenced from one sample in a study of identical twins. A single record per CDR3 protein comes from TCRdb applying MiXCR to the 5' RACE reads. The sample contains 120,000 to 150,000 distinct CDR3 sequences, around 3.4% of which appear only once. Sequencing was carried out using memory T cells sorted from blood. The source is a man aged 18 to 29 in good health.

Comment on this clonotype: This may arise from a read error, as a much more abundant clone is one base away. The rearrangement joins TRBV12-3 or TRBV12-4 to TRBJ2-7; no clear D. Trimming shortened V by 8 bases and J by 2 bases, and 7 bases separated the two germline ends. The CDR3 loop spans 11 amino acids. CDR3 protein: CASVVAYEQYF. The CDR3 DNA reads as TGTGCCAGCGTTGTAGCCTACGAGCAGTACTTC.

This clonotype was observed at least ten times. The chain uses TRBV5-1 and TRBJ2-1; 9 bases fit TRBD2. V lost 5 bases and J lost 7; bases outside the gene matches: 16. The CDR3 length is 17 residues. The germline CDR1 and CDR2 sequences are SGHRS and YFSETQ. DNA for the CDR3: TGCGCCAGCAGGAACGGCCTAATAGCGGGAGCGGCAAATGAGCAGTTCTTC. Its translation is CASRNGLIAGAANEQFF.

In this sample, this clonotype turned up many times. This chain uses TRBV2 with TRBJ1-1; unclear D gene. The CDR3 consists of 12 residues. V lost 6 bases and J 4 bases, leaving 9 bases between the germline ends. Germline assignment: CDR1 SNHLY and CDR2 FYNNEI. CDR3 amino acids: CASSGSFTEAFF. CDR3 nucleotide sequence: TGTGCCAGCAGCGGGAGTTTCACTGAAGCTTTCTTT.

Ten or more counts support this clonotype. This chain joins TRBV4-2 and TRBJ2-2; D is ambiguous. Trimming took off 0 bases at V and 5 bases at J, with 7 bases between the two ends. CDR1 is LGHNA and CDR2 is YNFKEQ in the germline V gene. CDR3 size: 14 residues. CDR3: CASSQEWQTGELFF. The CDR3 DNA is TGTGCCAGCAGCCAAGAATGGCAGACCGGGGAGCTGTTTTTT.

This clonotype was detected ten times or more. This chain joins TRBV9 and TRBJ2-5, with TRBD2 matching 9 bases. This CDR3 has 15 amino acids. The germline gives CDR1 SGDLS, CDR2 YYNGEE. The ends lost 3 bases at V and 4 bases at J; junction bases unmatched: 7. CDR3 residues: CASSGAGGLAETQYF. DNA of the CDR3: TGTGCCAGCAGCGGAGCGGGAGGCCTCGCAGAGACCCAGTACTTC.

This clonotype was observed a handful of times. The chain couples TRBV5-1 to TRBJ2-1, with 13 nucleotides matching TRBD2. The V segment lost 4 bases and the J segment 3 bases; nucleotides outside the gene matches: 4. Germline V gene lookup returns CDR1 SGHRS and CDR2 YFSETQ. This CDR3 region has 16 residues. The chain's CDR3 is CASSRGLAGIYNEQFF. The CDR3 DNA reads as TGCGCCAGCAGCCGGGGACTAGCGGGAATCTACAATGAGCAGTTCTTC.

V and J are TRBV15 and TRBJ2-3, with D unclear. V was cut by 5 bases and J by 2 bases, with 8 bases left in between. CDR1 and CDR2 (germline): LNHNV, YYDKDF (reference sequence). The CDR3 is 13 residues long. CDR3 in DNA: TGTGCCACCAGCGGTCGACTCACAGATACGCAGTATTTT. Its protein is CATSGRLTDTQYF.

There are many counts of this clonotype. V and J are TRBV10-3 and TRBJ1-1, with TRBD1 identical over 10 bases. Germline V gives CDR1 ENHRY, CDR2 SYGVKD. The length of the CDR3 is 14 residues. V was pared by 7 bases and J by 5 bases, with 7 bases of the junction left unmatched. The CDR3 reads CAITEDRGGTEAFF. In nucleotides, the CDR3 is TGTGCCATCACCGAGGACAGGGGGGGAACTGAAGCTTTCTTT.

This clonotype occurred many times. The rearrangement joins TRBV12-3 or TRBV12-4 to TRBJ1-5, with 8 bases lining up with TRBD1. Trimming removed 11 bases from V and 4 bases from J; junction bases left unmatched: 7. There are 13 residues in the CDR3. For the CDR3, the DNA is TGTGCCTCACAGGGGGATTGGAATCAGCCCCAGCATTTT. This gives the protein CASQGDWNQPQHF.

This clonotype showed up many times. The J gene is TRBJ2-7, the V gene TRBV27, with 7 bases matching TRBD1. V gave up 5 bases and J gave up 3 bases; unmatched junction bases: 10. CDR1 and CDR2 from the germline V gene are MNHEY and SMNVEV (reference sequence). The CDR3 sequence is 15 residues long. In DNA, the CDR3 is TGTGCCAGCAGTGGGACCGGGACAGCCAACTACGAGCAGTACTTC. Translated, it gives CASSGTGTANYEQYF.

The table lists this clonotype with many counts. The chain is built from TRBV7-9 and TRBJ2-6; the match to TRBD1 covers 7 bases. Germline V gene data show CDR1 as SEHNR and CDR2 as FQNEAQ (reference sequence). V lost 4 bases, J lost 0 bases, and 12 bases stayed unmatched. This CDR3 region has 19 residues. The chain's CDR3 is CASSSLTGQSLSGANVLTF. The CDR3, as DNA: TGTGCCAGCAGCTCTCTCACGGGACAGTCTCTCTCTGGGGCCAACGTCCTGACTTTC.

The chain has TRBV3-1 and TRBJ2-2, with 13 bases aligning to TRBD2. This CDR3 spans 18 amino acids. J gave up 7 bases and V 1 base, and 9 bases lay outside the gene matches. Germline CDR1 is LGHDT and CDR2 is YNNKEL (reference sequence). Here the CDR3 reads CASSQGRGLAGLHGELFF. In DNA, the CDR3 is TGTGCCAGCAGCCAAGGCCGGGGACTAGCGGGATTGCACGGGGAGCTGTTTTTT.

This clonotype showed up many times. The rearrangement uses TRBV11-2 and TRBJ2-3; D is ambiguous. Germline values: CDR1 SGHAT, CDR2 FQNNGV. The CDR3 spans 13 residues. Trimming took off 4 bases at V and 6 bases at J, with 11 bases between the two ends. DNA for the CDR3: TGTGCCAGCAGCTACACGAGTGGGGATACGCAGTATTTT. This encodes CASSYTSGDTQYF. Based on the CDR3 plus reference TRBV11-2 and TRBJ2-3, the full variable domain is EAGVAQSPRYKIIEKRQSVAFWCNPISGHATLYWYQQILGQGPKLLIQFQNNGVVDDSQLPKDRFSAERLKGVDSTLKIQPAKLEDSAVYLCASSYTSGDTQYFGPGTRLTVL.

This clonotype was seen ten or more times. The J gene is TRBJ1-1, the V gene TRBV11-3; no firm D call. The V end lost 5 bases, the J end lost 8 bases, and 15 bases lay between the germline ends. The CDR3 sequence is 13 residues long. Looked up from germline, CDR1 is SGHNT and CDR2 is YENEEA. CDR3 amino acids: CASSGPPLGEAFF. In DNA form, the CDR3 reads TGTGCCAGCAGCGGCCCCCCCTTGGGAGAAGCTTTCTTT.

The genes are TRBV7-2 and TRBJ2-4; tentatively, D is TRBD1 or TRBD2 (5 bases each). Germline-derived CDR1 and CDR2 are SGHTA and FQGNSA. Trimming took off 2 bases at V and 7 bases at J, with 18 bases between the two ends. The CDR3 is 16 amino acids. CDR3 bases: TGTGCCAGCAGCTTAAGTTGGCAGGGCCCGGGGAACATTCAGTACTTC. As protein: CASSLSWQGPGNIQYF.

In this sample, this clonotype turned up many times. The chain is built from TRBV5-6 and TRBJ2-5; TRBD1 agrees at 7 bases. With 3 bases clipped from V and 7 bases from J, the junction kept 9 bases outside the gene matches. CDR3 length: 14 residues. Germline V gene data show CDR1 as SGHDT and CDR2 as YYEEEE. Here the CDR3 DNA reads TGTGCCAGCAGCTCCGGGACAGCGATGGGGACCCAGTACTTC. It encodes CASSSGTAMGTQYF.

This clonotype was observed many times. The CDR3 region is CASSLSGMETQYF. CDR3 sequence (DNA): TGTGCCAGCAGTTTATCAGGGATGGAGACCCAGTACTTC. The chain combines TRBV12-3 or TRBV12-4 with TRBJ2-5; D might be TRBD1 (5 bases). The length of the CDR3 is 13 residues. V was clipped by 2 bases and J by 5 bases, with 9 bases between them.

With regard to this clonotype: A clone one base away is much larger, so this may be a read error. This likely comes from a read error, as the CDR3 has no conserved phenylalanine or tryptophan at its end. The chain links TRBV5-5 to TRBJ2-5; TRBD1 is a possible D gene (6 bases). With 5 bases removed from V and 4 bases from J, the gap between germline ends came to 12 bases. The CDR3 runs 13 residues. The germline gives CDR1 SGHKS, CDR2 YYEKEE (reference sequence). CDR3 sequence reads: CASRTEDRETQYS. As DNA, the CDR3 is TGTGCCAGCAGGACCGAGGACAGAGAGACCCAGTACTCC.

Turning to this clonotype: A much larger clone differs from this one at a single base, so this may be a read error. V usage is TRBV9 and J usage is TRBJ2-1, with D possibly matching TRBD2 (5 bases). CDR3 size: 15 residues. Germline assignment: CDR1 SGDLS and CDR2 YYNGEE. DNA for the CDR3: TGTGCCAGCAGCCCCCAGAGGTGGGGAGACAATGAGCAGTGCTTC. Amino acids: CASSPQRWGDNEQCF.

This clonotype was counted many times. The chain uses TRBV20-1 and TRBJ2-5; 7 bases fit TRBD2. This CDR3 region has 15 residues. Trimming took 0 bases from V and 5 from J; bases not matched to a gene: 9. CDR1 and CDR2 from the germline V gene are DFQATT and SNEGSKA (reference sequence). The CDR3 bases are TGCAGTGCTAGAGATCTTTTGGGGGAGGGGGAGACCCAGTACTTC. Its translation: CSARDLLGEGETQYF.

This chain links TRBV29-1 with TRBJ2-1; D possibly matches TRBD1 or TRBD2 (6 bases each). Germline V lookup: CDR1 SQVTM, CDR2 ANQGSEA. The CDR3 length is 12 residues. Deletions cut 4 bases from V and 9 bases from J, with 13 bases between. Written as DNA, the CDR3 is TGCAGCGTTGTTCGGGGGCCTAGTGAGCAGTTCTTC. Amino acids: CSVVRGPSEQFF.

This clonotype was observed many times. The chain recombines TRBV11-2 with TRBJ1-6, with D unclear. V was pared by 0 bases and J by 14 bases, with 8 bases between. Germline-derived CDR1 and CDR2 are SGHAT and FQNNGV. This CDR3 region has 12 residues. The CDR3: CASSLDRPSLHF. The CDR3 DNA follows: TGTGCCAGCAGCTTAGACAGGCCTTCCCTCCACTTT.

This clonotype has ten or more counts. The chain employs TRBV12-3 or TRBV12-4 and TRBJ2-5, with 15 bases matching TRBD2. V was pared by 6 bases and J by 9 bases, with 8 bases of the junction left unmatched. The CDR3 totals 15 residues. Here the CDR3 DNA reads TGTGCCAGCAGCGGACTAGCGGGAGGGGAAGGGTCCCAGTACTTC. It specifies CASSGLAGGEGSQYF.

There are many counts of this clonotype. The chain recombines TRBV13 with TRBJ2-4; tentative D call: TRBD1 (5 bases). Germline values: CDR1 PRHDT, CDR2 FYEKMQ (reference sequence). The ends were cut back, 6 bases at V and 2 bases at J, with 11 bases in the middle. The CDR3 has 14 amino acids. The CDR3 DNA reads as TGTGCCAGCAGTTTCAGGGCGACCAAAAACATTCAGTACTTC. This encodes CASSFRATKNIQYF.

The chain uses TRBV20-1 and TRBJ2-1, with a weak D call TRBD2 (5 bases). This CDR3 is 15 amino acids long. In germline, CDR1 is DFQATT, CDR2 SNEGSKA (reference sequence). V lost 6 bases and J lost 2, with 17 bases in between. CDR3 protein: CSAPPLANPYNEQFF. The CDR3 nucleotides read TGCAGTGCCCCCCCTTTAGCGAACCCCTACAATGAGCAGTTCTTC.

This clonotype came up many times. The chain is built from TRBV29-1 and TRBJ2-7; tentative D call: TRBD2 (5 bases). Germline V lookup: CDR1 SQVTM, CDR2 ANQGSEA. This CDR3 comprises 14 residues. Trimming shortened V by 5 bases and J by 1 base, and 15 bases separated the two germline ends. CDR3 sequence (DNA): TGCAGCGTTTCCACTAGTAAGTGGTCCTACGAGCAGTACGTC. This encodes CSVSTSKWSYEQYV.

This clonotype was recorded at least ten times. The chain uses TRBV29-1 and TRBJ2-7; TRBD2 matches 10 bases. CDR1 and CDR2 from the germline V gene are SQVTM and ANQGSEA. V was pared by 6 bases and J by 6 bases, with 5 bases of the junction left unmatched. The CDR3 has 12 amino acids. CDR3 protein: CSVGTSALEQYF. The CDR3 DNA sequence: TGCAGCGTCGGGACTAGCGCACTCGAGCAGTACTTC.

This clonotype was seen at least ten times. This rearrangement joins TRBV12-3 or TRBV12-4 to TRBJ1-2; unclear D gene. The CDR3 consists of 12 residues. The V end was cut by 6 bases, the J end by 5 bases, with 10 bases between. The CDR3 region has the DNA TGTGCCAGCAGCCCGGACGGTTATGGCTACACCTTC. Its translation is CASSPDGYGYTF.

The table lists this clonotype with many counts. The V and J genes are TRBV12-3 or TRBV12-4 and TRBJ2-1, with D unresolved. CDR3 length: 15 residues. Between the trimmed V and J ends, which lost 5 bases and 5 bases, there was a span of 16 bases. The CDR3 coding sequence is TGTGCCAGCAGTCGAACCAAGAGTTTAGACAATGAGCAGTTCTTC. Protein sequence: CASSRTKSLDNEQFF.

This clonotype was counted once. The gene calls are TRBV4-1 and TRBJ2-1; D gene unclear. The V and J ends lost 0 bases and 9 bases respectively, with 6 bases between them. Germline V gives CDR1 MGHRA, CDR2 YSYEKL. The CDR3 runs 12 residues. CDR3 in amino acids: CASSQEVGEQFF. CDR3 nucleotide sequence: TGCGCCAGCAGCCAAGAAGTCGGTGAGCAGTTCTTC.

The chain carries TRBV30 and TRBJ1-5; 8 bases match TRBD1. CDR1 and CDR2 (germline): GTSNPN, SVGIG (reference sequence). The V and J ends lost 1 base and 4 bases, in that order; junction bases with no gene match: 9. This CDR3 contains 16 residues. This chain's CDR3 is CAWSGEGQAANQPQHF. In DNA form, the CDR3 reads TGTGCCTGGAGTGGAGAGGGACAGGCTGCAAATCAGCCCCAGCATTTT. Together with reference TRBV30 and TRBJ1-5, the CDR3 gives the full variable domain: SQTIHQWPATLVQPVGSPLSLECTVEGTSNPNLYWYRQAAGRGLQLLFYSVGIGQISSEVPQNLSASRPQDRQFILSSKKLLLSDSGFYLCAWSGEGQAANQPQHFGDGTRLSIL.